This TCR beta chain stems from a study of cytomegalovirus exposure and HLA in healthy donors (dated by TCRdb to 2017 to 2019). Background for the entire study: According to a later analysis, one platform produced both the 100 to 150 validation repertoires and the 666 repertoires of the first cohort. The aim of the study was to test whether cataloging public T cell receptors could identify signatures of past pathogen exposure. Besides the first cohort of 666 subjects, a separate validation cohort made up of 120 different subjects was used. To predict cytomegalovirus infection status, the study combined high-throughput TCR immunosequencing, statistical association of individual TCRs with disease status, and machine learning. Overall study outcomes, separate from this receptor: Three of the identified cytomegalovirus-associated TCR beta chains were confirmed in vitro to be specific for cytomegalovirus antigens. Most TCR sequences were observed very rarely across donors, whereas some public TCRs were present in many individuals. In a later analysis, TCRs clustered in the first cohort were found to also tend to co-occur in the roughly 110 validation repertoires, with approximately 95% of cluster scores above 0. The study listed 164 TCR beta chains as associated with cytomegalovirus. The validation cohort had no HLA typing available for a later analysis, so co-occurrence within that cohort was assessed over all 130 or so repertoires. The authors suggested that the approach could potentially be extended to other disease states and immunological phenotypes. The classifier was reported to diagnose cytomegalovirus status with high specificity and sensitivity in both the original and validation cohorts.

About this clone itself: Its antigen specificity is not known. No qualities accompany the bases; no much larger clone lies one base away.

Libraries were built with the immunoSEQ multiplex PCR assay. On the authors' methods: To diagnose cytomegalovirus status from the catalog of TCR beta chain sequences, a statistical classification framework was built. In its TCRdb copy, this immuneACCESS table keeps in-frame sequences only and misses some clones. Where compared with another copy, unresolved V genes explain less than half of these, and the others have no known cause. The V and J calls and clone size were taken over from that table, and D and trimming were inferred from the DNA. In all, the sample holds about 110,000 clones, and about 87% of those were seen once. Of the sample, 1.5% to 2% is held by the ten largest clones. The donors belonged to the validation cohort of around 120 subjects, which was separate from the 666-subject first cohort. Reading from cysteine to phenylalanine, the CDR3 counts 13 amino acids. Only CDR3 DNA is held: 39 bases, read in frame from base 1. Per the germline V gene (reference sequence), MNHEY is the CDR1 and SMNVEV is the CDR2. V loses 2 bases, J loses 11 bases, and the germline ends lie 15 bases apart.

The V and J segments used are TRBV27 and TRBJ1-1; a tentative D call is TRBD1 (5 bases match). This TCR was recovered from a woman aged 18-29 years in good health and CMV-seropositive. The sample taken for sequencing was PBMCs. The DNA sequence is TGTGCCAGCAGTTTACAGGCCGACAGTTTCGCTTTCTTT. Its translation reads: CASSLQADSFAFF.